This T cell receptor (beta chain) derives from a study of shared clonotypes between healthy human individuals. Study-level points and caveats: With few donors, the genetic and exposure-history diversity represented was limited. Shared across several donors were 5% to 6% of the naive CD4 clonotypes.

The assay was immunoSEQ multiplex PCR, and TCRdb's table has in-frame clones only and misses some. This sample yields about 2.1 million clones, of which just over 90% are seen a single time; 1.7% belongs to the top ten. Germline values: CDR1 SEHNR, CDR2 FQNEAQ (reference sequence). Deletions cut 0 bases from V and 2 bases from J, with 7 bases between. This CDR3 is 15 amino acids long. The naive CD8 population came from CD45RO-negative cells selected for CCR7, without terminally differentiated effector memory CD45RA+ cells. Notes on this clone: What it binds is not known.

The gene calls are TRBV7-9 and TRBJ2-2; D is ambiguous. The clonotype comes from a man between 18 and 29 years old in good health. Some clones in this sample may be carry-over from other donors' samples. Sequenced sample: naive CD8+ T cells from PBMCs. CDR3 protein: CASSLAPRNTGELFF. As DNA, the CDR3 is TGTGCCAGCAGCTTAGCCCCTAGAAACACCGGGGAGCTGTTTTTT.